These 4 T cell receptor beta chains came from one sample sequenced in a study of CD8 T cells in Susac syndrome (dated 2019 in TCRdb). Library preparation was by the immunoSEQ multiplex PCR assay. RNA was extracted with the RNeasy kit and roughly 0.45 to 1 ug was reverse transcribed using random hexamers. TCRdb cleaned the public reads at Q25 with fastp, built clones with MiXCR and kept in-frame beta chains. Each CDR3 protein appears once, grouped with its most common genes and DNA. Counted in this sample were about 240,000 distinct CDR3 sequences; 90% to 97% of them appeared once. The ten largest clonotypes hold about 0.094% of the sample. The specimen was CD4+ T cells from PBMCs. These receptors were collected from a human donor with Susac syndrome.

The chain joins TRBV20-1 to TRBJ2-2; D is ambiguous. In germline, CDR1 is DFQATT, CDR2 SNEGSKA (reference sequence). Trimming pared 1 base from V and 6 bases from J, leaving 12 bases between. This CDR3 comprises 14 residues. CDR3 sequence: CSARVPYGAGELFF. The CDR3 nucleotides read TGCAGTGCTAGAGTCCCTTACGGCGCCGGGGAGCTGTTTTTT.

The V gene is TRBV7-2, the J gene TRBJ2-1; 10 bases agree with TRBD2. Losses at the gene ends were 2 bases for V and 6 bases for J; bases not matched to a gene: 4. CDR3 length equals 15 residues. CDR1 is SGHTA, CDR2 FQGNSA, per germline. This CDR3 is CASSLLAGVFNEQFF. The CDR3 DNA reads as TGTGCCAGCAGCTTACTAGCGGGAGTTTTCAATGAGCAGTTCTTC.

The chain links TRBV28 to TRBJ2-3, with 9 positions matching TRBD2. Germline-derived CDR1 and CDR2 are MDHEN and SYDVKM. The V and J ends lost 6 bases and 5 bases, in that order; junction bases with no gene match: 9. CDR3 length: 15 amino acids. CDR3: CASSHLAGVVDTQYF. The DNA for the CDR3 is TGTGCCAGCAGCCATTTAGCGGGAGTGGTAGATACGCAGTATTTT.

The CDR3 nucleotides read TGTGCCAGCAGCTTTCGGAGCGGGAGGGCCTTTCCAGATACGCAGTATTTT. Translated: CASSFRSGRAFPDTQYF. This chain links TRBV5-4 with TRBJ2-3; 10 bases agree with TRBD2. The CDR3 runs 17 residues. V lost 2 bases, J lost 4 bases, and 10 bases stayed unmatched. CDR1 is SGHNT, CDR2 YYREEE, per germline (reference sequence).